The clone carrying this TCR beta chain occurred once. Its antigen is currently unknown. The conserved phenylalanine or tryptophan is not found at the CDR3 terminus, so this likely reflects a read error. These data come from a study of response to subunit inactivated influenza vaccine. The study, taken as a whole, reports: Only a handful of new T cells, the authors suggested, are recruited with each seasonal influenza vaccination.

There are 13 residues in the CDR3. The ends were cut back, 4 bases at V and 4 bases at J, with 10 bases in the middle. TCRdb recomputed calls from the RT-PCR reads with MiXCR, one row per CDR3 protein. The sample holds about 180,000 distinct CDR3 sequences; around 9% are singletons and the top ten take roughly 10%. V usage is TRBV12-3 or TRBV12-4 and J usage is TRBJ2-5, with D possibly being TRBD2 (5 bases). The sample in question was non-naive T cells sorted from PBMCs, obtained on the day of vaccination. This receptor was obtained from a man in his fifties who received an inactivated influenza vaccine. The CDR3 coding sequence is TGTGCCAGCAGTTATGGAGGCCTAGAGACCCAGTACTCC. Its translation is CASSYGGLETQYS.